This entry features one T cell receptor (beta chain) sequence. Its antigen is still unknown. The sample comes from a study of T-cell reconstitution after alpha-beta-depleted transplantation in children. Overall study results and limits: When one year had passed after transplant, most T-cell counts and diversity came from newly produced T cells. Surviving recipient cells, namely T cells and thymic progenitors, were the source of high day-60 TCRbeta diversity in some patients. Where alpha-beta T cells came from about two months after transplant was reportedly several hundred expanded graft clones.

Trimming removed 8 bases from V and 2 bases from J, with 12 bases in between. Looked up from germline, CDR1 is LGHNT and CDR2 is FRNRAP. This CDR3 has 13 residues. A library of TCRbeta sequences, prepared with unique molecular identifiers, was generated. In TCRdb, the PCR reads were re-called with MiXCR into one record per CDR3 protein. The data show about 580,000 distinct CDR3 sequences, with 23% seen just once and 14% held by the top ten. The source material was PBMCs, mostly from graft donor cells, sampled 360 days after TCRalphabeta/CD19-depleted stem cell transplant. The rearrangement joins TRBV12-5 to TRBJ2-5; no clear D. The receptor was isolated from a boy younger than two who had a stem cell transplant for acute myeloid leukemia, so the T cells may come from the graft donor. The CDR3 is CASQALSQETQYF. CDR3 in DNA: TGTGCTAGTCAAGCACTTTCTCAAGAGACCCAGTACTTC.